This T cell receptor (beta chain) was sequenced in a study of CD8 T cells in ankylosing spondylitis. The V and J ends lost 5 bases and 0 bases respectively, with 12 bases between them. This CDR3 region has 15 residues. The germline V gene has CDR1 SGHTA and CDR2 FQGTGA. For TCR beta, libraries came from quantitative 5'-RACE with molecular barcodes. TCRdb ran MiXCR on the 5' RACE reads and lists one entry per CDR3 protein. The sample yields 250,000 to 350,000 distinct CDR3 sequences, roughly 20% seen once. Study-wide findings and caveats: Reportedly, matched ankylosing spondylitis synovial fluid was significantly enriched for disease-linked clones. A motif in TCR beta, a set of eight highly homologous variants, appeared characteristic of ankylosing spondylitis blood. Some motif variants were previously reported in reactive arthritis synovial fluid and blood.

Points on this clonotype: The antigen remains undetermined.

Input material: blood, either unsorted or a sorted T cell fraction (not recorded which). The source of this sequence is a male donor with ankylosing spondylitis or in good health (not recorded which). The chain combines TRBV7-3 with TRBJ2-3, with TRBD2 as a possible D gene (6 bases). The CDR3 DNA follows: TGTGCCAGCAGCCTGGGACTTTCAAGCACAGATACGCAGTATTTT. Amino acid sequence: CASSLGLSSTDTQYF.